This TCR beta chain was recorded in a study of cytomegalovirus exposure and HLA in healthy donors (dated by TCRdb to the late 2010s). Regarding the complete study: According to a later analysis, the 120 or so validation repertoires were produced on the same platform as the 680 or so repertoires of the first cohort. The aim of the study was to test whether cataloging public T cell receptors could identify signatures of past pathogen exposure. The study combined high-throughput TCR immunosequencing, statistical association of individual TCRs with disease status, and machine learning to predict cytomegalovirus infection status. Besides the first cohort of some 670 subjects, a separate validation cohort made up of 120 or so different subjects was used.

As for this clone: The antigen it binds to is not known. No clone much larger than this one lies a single base away; base qualities are absent.

The research as a whole found: It was suggested by the authors that the approach could potentially be generalized to other disease states and immunological phenotypes. In the study, about 150 TCR beta chains were listed as associated with cytomegalovirus. A few of the identified cytomegalovirus-associated TCR beta chains were confirmed in vitro to be specific for cytomegalovirus antigens. Most TCR sequences were seen in very few donors, while some public TCRs were found in many individuals. Cytomegalovirus status was reported to be diagnosed by the classifier with high specificity and sensitivity in both the original and validation cohorts. Subsequent analysis determined that TCRs grouped into clusters in the first cohort also showed a tendency toward co-occurrence across the roughly 120 validation repertoires, and approximately 94% of cluster scores exceeded 0. The validation cohort had no HLA typing available for a later analysis, so co-occurrence within that cohort was assessed over all 130 or so repertoires.

Library prep was done by the immunoSEQ multiplex PCR assay. The original pipeline was this. To diagnose cytomegalovirus status from the catalog of TCR beta chain sequences, a statistical classification framework was built. This is the immuneACCESS table as TCRdb keeps it, with only in-frame sequences that have V and J called. A part of the clones is gone; compared with another copy, unresolved V genes explain less than half, and the rest is unexplained. D and trimming were read from the DNA, whereas the V and J calls and clone size are those reported in that table. This sample has 55,000 to 70,000 clones in its table, and just under 95% of those were observed once. The ten largest clones take up 2% to 2.5% of the sample. Donors formed part of the validation cohort, which comprised 95 to 150 subjects and was distinct from the first cohort of 550 to 850 subjects. Source material: PBMCs. The sequence was obtained from a man in his late teens or twenties in good health and CMV-seronegative.

The CDR3 is CASSLTRTIYF. The sequenced DNA: TGTGCCAGTAGTCTAACGAGGACCATATATTTT. The rearranged segments are TRBV19 and TRBJ1-3; there is no confident call for the D gene. Taken from cysteine to phenylalanine, the CDR3 has 11 residues. Only the CDR3 region is kept as DNA, spanning 33 bases read in frame from base 1. At the junction V is shortened by 5 bases and J by 10 bases, with 9 bases in between. CDR1 LNHDA and CDR2 SQIVND are derived from the germline V gene (reference sequence).